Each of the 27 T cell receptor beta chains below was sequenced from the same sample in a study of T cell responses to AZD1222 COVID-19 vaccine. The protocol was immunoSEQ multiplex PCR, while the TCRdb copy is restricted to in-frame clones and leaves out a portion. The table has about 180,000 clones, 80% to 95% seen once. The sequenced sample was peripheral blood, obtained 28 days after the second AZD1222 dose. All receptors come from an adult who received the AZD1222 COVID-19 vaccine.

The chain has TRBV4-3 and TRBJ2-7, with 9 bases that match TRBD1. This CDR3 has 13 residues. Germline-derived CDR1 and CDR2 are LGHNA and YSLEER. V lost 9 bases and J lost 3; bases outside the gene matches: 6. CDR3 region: CARFRDRVYEQYF. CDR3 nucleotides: TGCGCCAGGTTCCGGGACAGGGTCTACGAGCAGTACTTC.

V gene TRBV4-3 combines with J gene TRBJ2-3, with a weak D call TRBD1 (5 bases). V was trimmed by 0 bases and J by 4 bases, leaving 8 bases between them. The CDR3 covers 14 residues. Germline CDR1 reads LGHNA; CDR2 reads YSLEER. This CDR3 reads CASSQDWGPDTQYF. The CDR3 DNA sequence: TGCGCCAGCAGCCAAGATTGGGGCCCAGATACGCAGTATTTT.

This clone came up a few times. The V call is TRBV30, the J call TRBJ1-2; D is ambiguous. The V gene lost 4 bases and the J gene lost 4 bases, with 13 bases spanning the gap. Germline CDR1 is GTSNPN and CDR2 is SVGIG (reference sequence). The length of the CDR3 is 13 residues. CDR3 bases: TGTGCCTGGAATGCCTGGGAGAGCTATGGCTACACCTTC. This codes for CAWNAWESYGYTF.

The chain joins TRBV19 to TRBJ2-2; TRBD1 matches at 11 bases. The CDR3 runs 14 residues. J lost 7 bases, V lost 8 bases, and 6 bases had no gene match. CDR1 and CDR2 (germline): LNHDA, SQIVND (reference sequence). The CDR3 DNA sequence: TGTGCCAGTGCCGGGACAGGGGGTGGCGGGGAGCTGTTTTTT. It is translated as CASAGTGGGGELFF. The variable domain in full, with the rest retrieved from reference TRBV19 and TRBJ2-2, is DGGITQSPKYLFRKEGQNVTLSCEQNLNHDAMYWYRQDPGQGLRLIYYSQIVNDFQKGDIAEGYSVSREKKESFPLTVTSAQKNPTAFYLCASAGTGGGGELFFGEGSRLTVL.

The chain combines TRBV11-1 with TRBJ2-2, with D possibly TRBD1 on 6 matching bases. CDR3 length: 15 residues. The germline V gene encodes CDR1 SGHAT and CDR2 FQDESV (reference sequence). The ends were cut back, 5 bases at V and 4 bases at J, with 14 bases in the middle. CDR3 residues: CASSHPGAGTGELFF. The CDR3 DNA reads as TGTGCCAGCAGCCATCCAGGGGCGGGCACCGGGGAGCTGTTTTTT.

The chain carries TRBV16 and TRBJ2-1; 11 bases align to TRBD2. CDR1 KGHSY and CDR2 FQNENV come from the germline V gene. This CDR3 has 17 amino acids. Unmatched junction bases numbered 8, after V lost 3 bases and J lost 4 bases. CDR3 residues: CASSQAGLADRYNEQFF. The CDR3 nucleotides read TGTGCCAGCAGCCAGGCGGGACTAGCGGACAGGTACAATGAGCAGTTCTTC.

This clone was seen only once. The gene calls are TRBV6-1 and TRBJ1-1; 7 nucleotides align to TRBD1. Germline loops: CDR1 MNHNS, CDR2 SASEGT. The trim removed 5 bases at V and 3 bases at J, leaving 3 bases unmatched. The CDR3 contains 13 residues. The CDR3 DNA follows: TGTGCCAGCAGTTCCCAGGGGGACACTGAAGCTTTCTTT. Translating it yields CASSSQGDTEAFF.

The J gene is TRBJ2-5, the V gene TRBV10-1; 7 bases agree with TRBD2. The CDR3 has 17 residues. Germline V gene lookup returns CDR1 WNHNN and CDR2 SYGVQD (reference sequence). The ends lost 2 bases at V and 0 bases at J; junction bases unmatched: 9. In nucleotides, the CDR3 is TGCGCCAGCAGTGAGCCTGGGTCTAGCGGAAACCAAGAGACCCAGTACTTC. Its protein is CASSEPGSSGNQETQYF.

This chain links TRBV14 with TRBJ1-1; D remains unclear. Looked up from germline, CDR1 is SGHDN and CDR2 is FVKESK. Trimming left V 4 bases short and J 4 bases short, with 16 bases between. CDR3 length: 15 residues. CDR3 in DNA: TGTGCCAGCAGCCGCGCCAAGGGTACGCGCACTGAAGCTTTCTTT. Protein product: CASSRAKGTRTEAFF.

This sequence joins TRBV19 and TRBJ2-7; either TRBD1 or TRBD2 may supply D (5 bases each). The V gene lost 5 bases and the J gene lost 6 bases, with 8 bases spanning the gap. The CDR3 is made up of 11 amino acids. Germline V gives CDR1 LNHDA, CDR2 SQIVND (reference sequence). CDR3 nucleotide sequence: TGTGCCAGTAGTTTAGGGACCGAGCAGTACTTC. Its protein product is CASSLGTEQYF.

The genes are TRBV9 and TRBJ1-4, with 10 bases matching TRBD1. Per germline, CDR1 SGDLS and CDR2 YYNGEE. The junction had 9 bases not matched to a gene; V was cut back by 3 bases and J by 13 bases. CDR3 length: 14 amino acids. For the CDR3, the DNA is TGTGCCAGCAGCGGCCCGGGACAGGGGAACCGACTGTTTTTT. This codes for CASSGPGQGNRLFF.

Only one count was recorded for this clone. The CDR3 region has the DNA TGTGCCAGTAGCGGGACAGGGGTCACTGAAGCTTTCTTT. Translation: CASSGTGVTEAFF. This chain uses TRBV19 with TRBJ1-1; 10 bases align to TRBD1. The CDR3 loop spans 13 amino acids. Germline V lookup: CDR1 LNHDA, CDR2 SQIVND (reference sequence). V dropped 6 bases and J dropped 4; count of bases not matched to a gene: 2.

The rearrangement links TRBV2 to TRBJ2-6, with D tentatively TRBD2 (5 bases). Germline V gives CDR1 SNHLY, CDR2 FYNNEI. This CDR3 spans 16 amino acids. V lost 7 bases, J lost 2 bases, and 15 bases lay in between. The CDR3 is CASTGARTPGANVLTF. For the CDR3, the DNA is TGTGCCAGCACCGGAGCGCGGACTCCTGGGGCCAACGTCCTGACTTTC.

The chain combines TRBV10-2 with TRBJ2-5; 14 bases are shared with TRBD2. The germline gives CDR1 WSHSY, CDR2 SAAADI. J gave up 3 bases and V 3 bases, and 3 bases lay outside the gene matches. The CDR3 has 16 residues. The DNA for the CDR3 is TGCGCCAGCAGTGAATGGGGACTAGCGGGAGAAGAGACCCAGTACTTC. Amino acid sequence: CASSEWGLAGEETQYF.

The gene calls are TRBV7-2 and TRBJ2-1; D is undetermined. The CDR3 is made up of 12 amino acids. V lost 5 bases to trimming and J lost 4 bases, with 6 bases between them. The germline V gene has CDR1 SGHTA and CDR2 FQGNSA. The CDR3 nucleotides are TGTGCCAGCAGCCGCATGTACAATGAGCAGTTCTTC. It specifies CASSRMYNEQFF.

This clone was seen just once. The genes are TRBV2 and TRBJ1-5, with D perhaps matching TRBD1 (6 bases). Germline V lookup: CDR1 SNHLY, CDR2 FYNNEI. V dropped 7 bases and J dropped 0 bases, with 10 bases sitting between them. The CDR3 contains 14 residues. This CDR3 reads CASIQDSSNQPQHF. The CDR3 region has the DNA TGTGCCAGCATTCAGGACAGTAGCAATCAGCCCCAGCATTTT.

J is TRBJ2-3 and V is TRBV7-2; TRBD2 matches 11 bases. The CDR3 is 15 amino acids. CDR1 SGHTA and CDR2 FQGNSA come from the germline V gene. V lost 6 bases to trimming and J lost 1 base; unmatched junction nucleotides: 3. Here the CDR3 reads CASRKLAGGTDTQYF. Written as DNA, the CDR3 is TGTGCCAGCAGGAAACTAGCGGGGGGCACAGATACGCAGTATTTT.

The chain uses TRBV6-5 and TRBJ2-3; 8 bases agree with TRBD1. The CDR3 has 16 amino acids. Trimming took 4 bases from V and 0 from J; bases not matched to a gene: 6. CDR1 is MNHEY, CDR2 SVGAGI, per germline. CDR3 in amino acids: CASSSGQGLSTDTQYF. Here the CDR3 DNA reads TGTGCCAGCAGTTCCGGACAGGGCCTTAGCACAGATACGCAGTATTTT.

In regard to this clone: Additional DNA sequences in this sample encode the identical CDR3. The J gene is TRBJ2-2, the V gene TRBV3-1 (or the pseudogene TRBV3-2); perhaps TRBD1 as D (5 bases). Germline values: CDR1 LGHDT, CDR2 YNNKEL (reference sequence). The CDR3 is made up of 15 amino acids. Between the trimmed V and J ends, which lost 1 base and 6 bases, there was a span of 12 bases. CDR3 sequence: CASSQGQGAAGELFF. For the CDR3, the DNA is TGTGCCAGCAGCCAAGGGCAGGGTGCCGCCGGGGAGCTGTTTTTT.

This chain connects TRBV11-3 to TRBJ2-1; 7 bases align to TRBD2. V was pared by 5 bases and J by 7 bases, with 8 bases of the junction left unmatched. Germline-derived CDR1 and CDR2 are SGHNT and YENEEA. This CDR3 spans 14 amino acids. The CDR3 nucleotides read TGTGCCAGCAGCCAAGTAGGGAGGGCTAATGAGCAGTTCTTC. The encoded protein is CASSQVGRANEQFF.

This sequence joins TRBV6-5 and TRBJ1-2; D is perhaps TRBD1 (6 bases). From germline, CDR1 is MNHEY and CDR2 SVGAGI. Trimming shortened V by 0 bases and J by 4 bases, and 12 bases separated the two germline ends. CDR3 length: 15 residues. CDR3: CASSYSAGVGYGYTF. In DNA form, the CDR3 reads TGTGCCAGCAGTTACTCAGCAGGGGTAGGCTATGGCTACACCTTC.

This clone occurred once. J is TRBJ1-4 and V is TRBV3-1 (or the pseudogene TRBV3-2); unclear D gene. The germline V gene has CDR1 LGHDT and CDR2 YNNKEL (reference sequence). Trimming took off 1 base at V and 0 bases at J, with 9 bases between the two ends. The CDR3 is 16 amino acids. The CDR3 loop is CASSQGLISTNEKLFF. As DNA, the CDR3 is TGTGCCAGCAGCCAAGGATTGATTTCAACTAATGAAAAACTGTTTTTT.

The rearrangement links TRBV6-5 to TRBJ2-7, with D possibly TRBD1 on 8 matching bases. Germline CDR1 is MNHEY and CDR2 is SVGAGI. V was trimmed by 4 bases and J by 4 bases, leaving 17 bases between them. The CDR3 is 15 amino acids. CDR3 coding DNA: TGTGCCAGCAGTTCCCCCGACAGGGGAGGGTACGAGCAGTACTTC. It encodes CASSSPDRGGYEQYF.

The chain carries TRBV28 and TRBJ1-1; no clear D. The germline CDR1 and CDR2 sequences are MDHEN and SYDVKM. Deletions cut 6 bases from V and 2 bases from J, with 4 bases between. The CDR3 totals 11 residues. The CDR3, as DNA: TGTGCCAGCAGCACCAACACTGAAGCTTTCTTT. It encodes CASSTNTEAFF.

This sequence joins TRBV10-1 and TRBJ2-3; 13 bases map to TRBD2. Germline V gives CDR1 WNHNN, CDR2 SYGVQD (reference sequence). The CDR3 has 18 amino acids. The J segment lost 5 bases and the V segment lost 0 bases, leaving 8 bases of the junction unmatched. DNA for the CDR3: TGCGCCAGCAGTGAGTCGCAAGGACTAGCGGGAGAATTAGATACGCAGTATTTT. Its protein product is CASSESQGLAGELDTQYF.

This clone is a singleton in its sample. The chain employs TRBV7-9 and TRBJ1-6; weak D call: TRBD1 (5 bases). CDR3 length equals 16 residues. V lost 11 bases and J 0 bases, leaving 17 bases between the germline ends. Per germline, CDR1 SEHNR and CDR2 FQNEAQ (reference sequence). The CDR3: CAGGNGRSSYNSPLHF. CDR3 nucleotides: TGTGCCGGGGGTAACGGACGGAGCTCCTATAATTCACCCCTCCACTTT. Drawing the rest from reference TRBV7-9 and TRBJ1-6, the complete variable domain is DTGVSQNPRHKITKRGQNVTFRCDPISEHNRLYWYRQTLGQGPEFLTYFQNEAQLEKSRLLSDRFSAERPKGSFSTLEIQRTEQGDSAMYLCAGGNGRSSYNSPLHFGNGTRLTVT.

CDR3: CSVRDRGAGNTIYF. The CDR3 coding sequence is TGCAGCGTCCGGGACAGGGGGGCTGGAAACACCATATATTTT. The chain has TRBV29-1 and TRBJ1-3, with 11 bases that match TRBD1. V shed 6 bases and J 2 bases; nucleotides not matched to a gene: 3. In germline, CDR1 is SQVTM, CDR2 ANQGSEA. The CDR3 runs to 14 residues. The entire variable domain, with the rest obtained from reference TRBV29-1 and TRBJ1-3, is as follows: SAVISQKPSRDICQRGTSLTIQCQVDSQVTMMFWYRQQPGQSLTLIATANQGSEATYESGFVIDKFPISRPNLTFSTLTVSNMSPEDSSIYLCSVRDRGAGNTIYFGEGSWLTVV.